These 3 T cell receptor beta chains were all obtained from the same sample, sequenced in a study of T cell responses to AZD1222 COVID-19 vaccine (dated by TCRdb to the early 2020s). Libraries came from the immunoSEQ multiplex PCR assay. The table was pulled from immuneACCESS by TCRdb, which kept in-frame rearrangements only. Such tables lose some clones; where checked, under half of the loss comes from unresolved V genes, and the rest has no known cause. This sample is represented by 170,000 or so clones; roughly nine tenths of them were singletons. The top ten clonotypes cover approximately 1.5% of the sample. The time point label here, explained by the study, means: baseline before first vaccination. This material consisted of peripheral blood, taken on day 0 of AZD1222 vaccination. The receptors were sampled from an adult in good health.

The chain employs TRBV28 and TRBJ2-7; D is uncertain. Germline V gene sequence: CDR1 MDHEN, CDR2 SYDVKM. Trimming left V 5 bases short and J 4 bases short, with 15 bases between. CDR3 length: 14 residues. Written as DNA, the CDR3 is TGTGCCAGCAGTATAGGCGGCAGTTTGTACGAGCAGTACTTC. This translates into CASSIGGSLYEQYF.

The chain recombines TRBV7-3 with TRBJ2-3, with D possibly TRBD2 on 6 matching bases. Germline CDR1 is SGHTA and CDR2 is FQGTGA. CDR3 length: 15 residues. V gave up 0 bases and J gave up 5 bases, with 12 bases separating them. The DNA for the CDR3 is TGTGCCAGCAGCTTAACGGCCGGGGGTCAAGATACGCAGTATTTT. It translates to CASSLTAGGQDTQYF.

This chain connects TRBV4-2 to TRBJ1-1, with TRBD1 matching over 7 bases. The CDR3 totals 16 residues. V was pared by 1 base and J by 0 bases, with 5 bases of the junction left unmatched. Germline CDR1 reads LGHNA; CDR2 reads YNFKEQ. The CDR3 reads CASSQVTGKMNTEAFF. In DNA form, the CDR3 reads TGTGCCAGCAGCCAAGTGACAGGGAAGATGAACACTGAAGCTTTCTTT.